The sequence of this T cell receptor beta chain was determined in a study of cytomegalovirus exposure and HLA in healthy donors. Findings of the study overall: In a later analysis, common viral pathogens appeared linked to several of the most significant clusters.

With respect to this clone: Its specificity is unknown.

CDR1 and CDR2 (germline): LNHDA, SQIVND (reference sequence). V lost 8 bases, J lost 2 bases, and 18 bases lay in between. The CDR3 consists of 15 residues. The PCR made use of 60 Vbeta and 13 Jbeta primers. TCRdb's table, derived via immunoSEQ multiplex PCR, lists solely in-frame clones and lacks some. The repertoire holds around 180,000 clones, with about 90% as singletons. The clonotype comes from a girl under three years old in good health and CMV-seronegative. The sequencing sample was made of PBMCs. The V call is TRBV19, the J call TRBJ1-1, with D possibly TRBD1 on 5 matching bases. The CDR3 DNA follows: TGTGCCAGTTTGATACCAGGGTCCCGCAACACTGAAGCTTTCTTT. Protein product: CASLIPGSRNTEAFF. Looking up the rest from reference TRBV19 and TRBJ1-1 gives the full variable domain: DGGITQSPKYLFRKEGQNVTLSCEQNLNHDAMYWYRQDPGQGLRLIYYSQIVNDFQKGDIAEGYSVSREKKESFPLTVTSAQKNPTAFYLCASLIPGSRNTEAFFGQGTRLTVV.